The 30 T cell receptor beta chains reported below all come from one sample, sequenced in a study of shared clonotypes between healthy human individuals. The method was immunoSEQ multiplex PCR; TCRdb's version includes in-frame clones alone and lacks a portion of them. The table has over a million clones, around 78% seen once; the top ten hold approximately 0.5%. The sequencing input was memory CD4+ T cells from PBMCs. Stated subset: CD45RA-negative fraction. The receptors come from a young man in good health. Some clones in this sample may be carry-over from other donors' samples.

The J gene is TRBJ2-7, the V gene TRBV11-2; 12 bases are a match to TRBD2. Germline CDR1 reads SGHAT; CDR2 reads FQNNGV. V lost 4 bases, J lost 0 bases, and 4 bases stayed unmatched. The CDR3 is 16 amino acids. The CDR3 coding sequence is TGTGCCAGCAGCTCGCGACTAGCGGGAGTCTCCTACGAGCAGTACTTC. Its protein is CASSSRLAGVSYEQYF.

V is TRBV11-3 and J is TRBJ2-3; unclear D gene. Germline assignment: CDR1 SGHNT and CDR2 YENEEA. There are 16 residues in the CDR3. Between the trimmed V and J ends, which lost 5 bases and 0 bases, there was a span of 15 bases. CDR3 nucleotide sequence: TGTGCCAGCAGCGCCCAGTATTTCGGGAGCACAGATACGCAGTATTTT. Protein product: CASSAQYFGSTDTQYF.

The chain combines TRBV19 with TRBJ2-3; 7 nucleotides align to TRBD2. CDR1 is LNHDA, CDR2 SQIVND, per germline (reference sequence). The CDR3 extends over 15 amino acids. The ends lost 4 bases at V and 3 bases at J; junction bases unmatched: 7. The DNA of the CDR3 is TGTGCCAGTAGTACCCTAGGGACTATTACAGATACGCAGTATTTT. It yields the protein CASSTLGTITDTQYF.

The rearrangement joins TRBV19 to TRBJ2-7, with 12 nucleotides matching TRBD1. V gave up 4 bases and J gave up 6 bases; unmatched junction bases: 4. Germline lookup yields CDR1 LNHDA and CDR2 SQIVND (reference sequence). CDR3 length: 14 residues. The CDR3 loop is CASSRDRGHREQYF. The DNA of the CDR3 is TGTGCCAGTAGTAGGGACAGGGGGCATCGCGAGCAGTACTTC.

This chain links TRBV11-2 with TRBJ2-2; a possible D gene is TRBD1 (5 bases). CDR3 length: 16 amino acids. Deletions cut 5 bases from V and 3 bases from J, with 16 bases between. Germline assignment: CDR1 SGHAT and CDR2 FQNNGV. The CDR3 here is CASSPFPGSDTGELFF. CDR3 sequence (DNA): TGTGCCAGCAGCCCCTTTCCAGGGTCAGACACCGGGGAGCTGTTTTTT.

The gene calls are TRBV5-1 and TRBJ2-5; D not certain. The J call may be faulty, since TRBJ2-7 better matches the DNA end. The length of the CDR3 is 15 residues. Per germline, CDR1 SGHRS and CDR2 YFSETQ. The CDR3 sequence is CASSLESDTFYEQYF. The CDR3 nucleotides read TGCGCCAGCAGCTTGGAATCAGACACCTTCTACGAGCAGTACTTC.

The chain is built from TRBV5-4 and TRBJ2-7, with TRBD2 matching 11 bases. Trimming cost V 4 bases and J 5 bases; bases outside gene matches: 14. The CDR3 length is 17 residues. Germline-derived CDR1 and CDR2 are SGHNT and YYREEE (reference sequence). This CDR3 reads CASSTWGSGRVKDEQYF. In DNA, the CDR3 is TGTGCCAGCAGCACGTGGGGTAGCGGGAGGGTAAAGGACGAGCAGTACTTC.

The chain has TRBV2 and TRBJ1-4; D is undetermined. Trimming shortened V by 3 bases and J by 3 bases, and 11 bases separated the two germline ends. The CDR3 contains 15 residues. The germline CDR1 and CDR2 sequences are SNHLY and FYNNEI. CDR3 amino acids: CASSDSRTANEKLFF. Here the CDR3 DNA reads TGTGCCAGCAGTGATTCCCGGACCGCTAATGAAAAACTGTTTTTT.

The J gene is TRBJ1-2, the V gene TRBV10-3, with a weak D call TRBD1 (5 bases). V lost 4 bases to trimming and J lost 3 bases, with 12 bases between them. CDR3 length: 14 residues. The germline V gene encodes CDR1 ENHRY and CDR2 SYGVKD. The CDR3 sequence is CAISVGRDYYGYTF. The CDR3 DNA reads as TGTGCCATCAGTGTCGGCAGGGATTACTATGGCTACACCTTC.

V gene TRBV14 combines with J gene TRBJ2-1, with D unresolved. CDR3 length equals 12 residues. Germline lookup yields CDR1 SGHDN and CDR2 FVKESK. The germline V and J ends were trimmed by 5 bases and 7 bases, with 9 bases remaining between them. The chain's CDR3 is CASSTYGNEQFF. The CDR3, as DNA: TGTGCCAGCAGCACATATGGGAATGAGCAGTTCTTC.

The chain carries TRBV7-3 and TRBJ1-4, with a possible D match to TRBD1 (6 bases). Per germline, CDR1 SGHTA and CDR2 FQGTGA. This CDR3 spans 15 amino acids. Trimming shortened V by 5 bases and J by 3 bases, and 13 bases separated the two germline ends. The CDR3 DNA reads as TGTGCCAGCAGCCCTAATGGGGGGCCTAATGAAAAACTGTTTTTT. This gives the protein CASSPNGGPNEKLFF. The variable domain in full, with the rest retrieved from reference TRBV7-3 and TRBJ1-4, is GAGVSQTPSNKVTEKGKYVELRCDPISGHTALYWYRQSLGQGPEFLIYFQGTGAADDSGLPNDRFFAVRPEGSVSTLKIQRTERGDSAVYLCASSPNGGPNEKLFFGSGTQLSVL.

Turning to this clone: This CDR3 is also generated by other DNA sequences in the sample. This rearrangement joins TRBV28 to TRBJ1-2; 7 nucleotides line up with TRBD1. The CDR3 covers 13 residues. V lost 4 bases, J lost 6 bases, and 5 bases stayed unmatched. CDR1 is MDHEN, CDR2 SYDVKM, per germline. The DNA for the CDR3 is TGTGCCAGCAGTTCTCAGGGGGATGATGGCTACACCTTC. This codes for CASSSQGDDGYTF.

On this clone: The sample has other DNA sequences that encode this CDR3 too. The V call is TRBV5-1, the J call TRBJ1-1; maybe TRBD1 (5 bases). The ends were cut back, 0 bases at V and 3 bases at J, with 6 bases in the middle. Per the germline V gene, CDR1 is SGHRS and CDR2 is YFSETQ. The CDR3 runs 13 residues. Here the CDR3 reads CASSLEQDTEAFF. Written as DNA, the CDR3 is TGCGCCAGCAGCTTGGAACAGGACACTGAAGCTTTCTTT.

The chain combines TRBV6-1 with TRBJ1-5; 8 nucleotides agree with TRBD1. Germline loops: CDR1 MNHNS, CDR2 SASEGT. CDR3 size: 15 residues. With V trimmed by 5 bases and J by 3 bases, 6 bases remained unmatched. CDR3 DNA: TGTGCCAGCAGTAGTCGACAGGGGAACAATCAGCCCCAGCATTTT. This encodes CASSSRQGNNQPQHF.

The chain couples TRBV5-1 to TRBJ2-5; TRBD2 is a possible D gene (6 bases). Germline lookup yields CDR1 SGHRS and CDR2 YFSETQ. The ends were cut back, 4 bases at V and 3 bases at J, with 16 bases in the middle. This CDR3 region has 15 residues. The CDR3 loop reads CASSLHGTSEETQYF. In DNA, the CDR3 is TGCGCCAGCAGCCTCCATGGGACTTCGGAAGAGACCCAGTACTTC.

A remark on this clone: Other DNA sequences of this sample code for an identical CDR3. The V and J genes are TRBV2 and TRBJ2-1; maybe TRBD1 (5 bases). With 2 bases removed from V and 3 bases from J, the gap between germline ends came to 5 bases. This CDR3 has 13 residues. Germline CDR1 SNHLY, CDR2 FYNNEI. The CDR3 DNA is TGTGCCAGCAGTGAACAGGGCTACAATGAGCAGTTCTTC. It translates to CASSEQGYNEQFF.

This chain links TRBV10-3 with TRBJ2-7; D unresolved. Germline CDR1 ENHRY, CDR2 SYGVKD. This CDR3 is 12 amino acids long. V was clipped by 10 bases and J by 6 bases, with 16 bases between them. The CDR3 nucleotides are TGTGCCACCGAAAACGGGCCTCTCGAGCAGTACTTC. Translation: CATENGPLEQYF.

This CDR3 reads CASSLIGANVLTF. The CDR3, as DNA: TGTGCCAGCAGCTTAATTGGGGCCAACGTCCTGACTTTC. This chain joins TRBV7-2 and TRBJ2-6; D is unclear. The CDR3 extends over 13 amino acids. With 2 bases removed from V and 3 bases from J, the gap between germline ends came to 2 bases. Germline CDR1 reads SGHTA; CDR2 reads FQGNSA.

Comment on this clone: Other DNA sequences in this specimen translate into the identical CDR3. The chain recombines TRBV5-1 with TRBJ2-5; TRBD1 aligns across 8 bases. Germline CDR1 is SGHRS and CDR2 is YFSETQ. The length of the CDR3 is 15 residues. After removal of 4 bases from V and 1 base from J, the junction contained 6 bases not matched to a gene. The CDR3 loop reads CASSLDRGTQETQYF. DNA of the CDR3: TGCGCCAGCAGCCTTGACAGGGGAACCCAAGAGACCCAGTACTTC.

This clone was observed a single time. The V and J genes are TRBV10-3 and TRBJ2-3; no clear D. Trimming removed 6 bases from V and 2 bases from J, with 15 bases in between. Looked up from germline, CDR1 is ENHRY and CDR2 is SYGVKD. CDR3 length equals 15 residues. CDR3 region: CAIRSMSGPTDTQYF. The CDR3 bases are TGTGCCATCAGGTCCATGTCTGGCCCCACAGATACGCAGTATTTT.

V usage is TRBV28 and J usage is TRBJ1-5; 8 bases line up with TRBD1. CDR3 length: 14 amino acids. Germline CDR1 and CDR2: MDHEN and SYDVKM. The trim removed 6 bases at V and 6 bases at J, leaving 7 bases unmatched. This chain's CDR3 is CASSGTGKAQPQHF. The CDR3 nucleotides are TGTGCCAGCAGCGGGACAGGAAAGGCTCAGCCCCAGCATTTT.

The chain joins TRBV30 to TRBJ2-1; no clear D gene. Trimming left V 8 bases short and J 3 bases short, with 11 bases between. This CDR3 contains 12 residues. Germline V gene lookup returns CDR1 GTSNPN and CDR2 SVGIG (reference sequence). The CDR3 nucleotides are TGTGCCGTACGCAGGTACTACAATGAGCAGTTCTTC. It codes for CAVRRYYNEQFF.

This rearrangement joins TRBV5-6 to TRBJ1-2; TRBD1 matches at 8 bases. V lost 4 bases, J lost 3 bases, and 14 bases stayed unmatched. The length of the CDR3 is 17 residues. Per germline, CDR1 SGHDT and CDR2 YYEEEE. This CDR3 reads CASSAPLGQGIHYGYTF. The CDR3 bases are TGTGCCAGCAGCGCCCCCCTCGGACAGGGCATCCACTATGGCTACACCTTC. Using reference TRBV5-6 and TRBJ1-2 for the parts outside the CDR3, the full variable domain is DAGVTQSPTHLIKTRGQQVTLRCSPKSGHDTVSWYQQALGQGPQFIFQYYEEEERQRGNFPDRFSGHQFPNYSSELNVNALLLGDSALYLCASSAPLGQGIHYGYTFGSGTRLTVV.

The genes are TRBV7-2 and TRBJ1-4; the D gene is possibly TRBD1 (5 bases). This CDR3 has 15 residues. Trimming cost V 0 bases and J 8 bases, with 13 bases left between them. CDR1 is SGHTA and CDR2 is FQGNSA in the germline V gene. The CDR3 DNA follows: TGTGCCAGCAGCTTAGCTTGGGGGAGGATCGAAAAACTGTTTTTT. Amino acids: CASSLAWGRIEKLFF.

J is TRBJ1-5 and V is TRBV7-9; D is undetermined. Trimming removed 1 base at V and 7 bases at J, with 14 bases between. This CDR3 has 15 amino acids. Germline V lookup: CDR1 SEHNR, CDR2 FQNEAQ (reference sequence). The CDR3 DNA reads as TGTGCCAGCAGCTTAGTTGGAGGGTCGGGACAGCCCCAGCATTTT. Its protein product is CASSLVGGSGQPQHF.

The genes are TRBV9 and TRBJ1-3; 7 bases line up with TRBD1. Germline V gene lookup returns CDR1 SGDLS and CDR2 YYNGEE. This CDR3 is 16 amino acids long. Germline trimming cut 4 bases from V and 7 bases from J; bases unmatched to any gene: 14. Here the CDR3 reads CASSRGWDPGGNTIYF. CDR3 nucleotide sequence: TGTGCCAGCAGCCGCGGATGGGACCCAGGGGGGAACACCATATATTTT.

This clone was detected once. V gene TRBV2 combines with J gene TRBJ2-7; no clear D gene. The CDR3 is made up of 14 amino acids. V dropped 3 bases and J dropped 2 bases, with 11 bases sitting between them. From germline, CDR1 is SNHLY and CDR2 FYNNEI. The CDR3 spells CASSDGRVPYEQYF. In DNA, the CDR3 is TGTGCCAGCAGTGATGGTAGGGTGCCCTACGAGCAGTACTTC. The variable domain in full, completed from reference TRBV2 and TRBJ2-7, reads EPEVTQTPSHQVTQMGQEVILRCVPISNHLYFYWYRQILGQKVEFLVSFYNNEISEKSEIFDDQFSVERPDGSNFTLKIRSTKLEDSAMYFCASSDGRVPYEQYFGPGTRLTVT.

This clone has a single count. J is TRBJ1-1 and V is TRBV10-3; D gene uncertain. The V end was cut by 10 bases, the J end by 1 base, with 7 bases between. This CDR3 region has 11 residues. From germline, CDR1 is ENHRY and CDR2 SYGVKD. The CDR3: CARVPNTEAFF. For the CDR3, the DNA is TGTGCCAGAGTACCGAACACTGAAGCTTTCTTT.

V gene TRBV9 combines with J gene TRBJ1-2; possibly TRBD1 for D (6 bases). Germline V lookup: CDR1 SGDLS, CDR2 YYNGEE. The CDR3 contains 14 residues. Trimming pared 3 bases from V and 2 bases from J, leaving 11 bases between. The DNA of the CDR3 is TGTGCCAGCAGCGAGACTACAGGGAACTATGGCTACACCTTC. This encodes CASSETTGNYGYTF.

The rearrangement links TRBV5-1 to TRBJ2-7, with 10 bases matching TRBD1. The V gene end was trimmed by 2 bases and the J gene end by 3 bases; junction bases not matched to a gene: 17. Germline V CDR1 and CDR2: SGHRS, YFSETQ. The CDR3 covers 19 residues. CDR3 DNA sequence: TGCGCCAGCAGCTTCGCAACACAACCGGGACAGGGGCGCTACTACGAGCAGTACTTC. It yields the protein CASSFATQPGQGRYYEQYF.